This entry lists 22 T cell receptor beta chains sequenced from one sample in a study of Graves' ophthalmopathy and Graves' hyperthyroidism (dated 2018 in TCRdb). TCRdb names Illumina HiSeq 2000 as the instrument used. For repertoire sequencing, TCR beta CDR3 regions were amplified from RNA transcripts. The first round was an RT-PCR using HTBI primers with the Qiagen OneStep RT-PCR kit, and this first round was followed by a second-round multiplex PCR, then size selection and purification. Using fastp trimming at Q25 and MiXCR clonotype assembly, TCRdb reanalyzed the public sequencing data and kept in-frame beta chains. CDR3 protein duplicates are merged, each entry listing the most common genes and DNA. The sample has almost 400,000 distinct CDR3 sequences on record, 15% to 20% of them singletons. 1.6% of the sample goes to the ten largest clones. The specimen sequenced was peripheral blood. The receptors shown here come from a woman between 18 and 30 years old with Graves' ophthalmopathy. Donor details come from another sample of the same person, matched by shared clones.

The chain carries TRBV11-2 and TRBJ2-2; TRBD1 agrees at 8 bases. The CDR3 has 16 residues. The V gene end was trimmed by 6 bases and the J gene end by 2 bases; junction bases not matched to a gene: 8. Per the germline V gene, CDR1 is SGHAT and CDR2 is FQNNGV. CDR3 protein: CASRTPDRANTGELFF. The DNA of the CDR3 is TGTGCCAGCAGGACACCGGACAGGGCCAACACCGGGGAGCTGTTTTTT.

This clonotype was seen at least ten times. The rearrangement uses TRBV28 and TRBJ2-3; the D is unclear. This CDR3 is built from 16 residues. V shed 5 bases and J shed 2 bases, with 17 bases lying between them. CDR1 MDHEN and CDR2 SYDVKM come from the germline V gene. The CDR3 bases are TGTGCCAGCAGTATGTTTTCCGTGGAGCCCACAGATACGCAGTATTTT. Residues: CASSMFSVEPTDTQYF.

This clonotype has at least ten counts. The chain has TRBV18 and TRBJ2-5, with unresolved D. The ends were cut back, 3 bases at V and 5 bases at J, with 7 bases in the middle. The CDR3 is 12 residues long. Germline values: CDR1 KGHSH, CDR2 LQKENI. In DNA form, the CDR3 reads TGTGCCAGCTCACCCGCCTCCGAGACCCAGTACTTC. Its translation is CASSPASETQYF.

The chain recombines TRBV10-3 with TRBJ2-7; 10 bases match TRBD1. This CDR3 has 16 residues. With 4 bases clipped from V and 3 bases from J, the junction kept 9 bases outside the gene matches. CDR1 is ENHRY and CDR2 is SYGVKD in the germline V gene. CDR3 in amino acids: CAISVRDRGRNYEQYF. In DNA form, the CDR3 reads TGTGCCATCAGTGTCCGGGACAGGGGAAGAAACTACGAGCAGTACTTC.

This clonotype was seen at least ten times. The J gene is TRBJ1-1, the V gene TRBV4-2, with D tentatively TRBD1 (5 bases). The CDR3 totals 14 residues. The germline gives CDR1 LGHNA, CDR2 YNFKEQ. Trimming shortened V by 4 bases and J by 6 bases, and 15 bases separated the two germline ends. The CDR3 here is CASSRDRRDAEAFF. The CDR3, as DNA: TGTGCCAGCAGCCGGGACCGAAGGGACGCTGAAGCTTTCTTT.

The chain joins TRBV20-1 to TRBJ2-7; 10 bases agree with TRBD1. The CDR3 covers 14 residues. CDR1 is DFQATT and CDR2 is SNEGSKA in the germline V gene (reference sequence). CDR3 loop: CSAPTGGASYEQYF. The CDR3 DNA sequence: TGCAGCGCGCCGACAGGGGGCGCGTCCTACGAGCAGTACTTC.

This clonotype has ten or more counts. The chain combines TRBV4-1 with TRBJ2-7, with D unresolved. CDR1 is MGHRA, CDR2 YSYEKL, per germline. CDR3 length equals 13 residues. With 0 bases removed from V and 4 bases from J, the gap between germline ends came to 7 bases. CDR3 region: CASSQELVYEQYF. In DNA, the CDR3 is TGCGCCAGCAGCCAAGAACTCGTTTACGAGCAGTACTTC.

This clonotype was counted ten times or more. The chain employs TRBV4-1 and TRBJ1-3; 11 bases agree with TRBD1. This CDR3 is built from 17 residues. Trimming cost V 4 bases and J 4 bases; bases outside gene matches: 9. Germline V lookup: CDR1 MGHRA, CDR2 YSYEKL. As DNA, the CDR3 is TGCGCCAGCAGCCCCCGGGACAGGGGGTTAAGAGGAAACACCATATATTTT. It encodes CASSPRDRGLRGNTIYF.

This clonotype was recorded many times. The CDR3 bases are TGCAGTGCTAGAAGGGGGCCCTCCTACGAGCAGTACTTC. Protein product: CSARRGPSYEQYF. The rearrangement joins TRBV20-1 to TRBJ2-7, with 7 positions matching TRBD1. The germline V gene has CDR1 DFQATT and CDR2 SNEGSKA (reference sequence). The CDR3 spans 13 residues. V lost 2 bases to trimming and J lost 0 bases; unmatched junction nucleotides: 1.

This clonotype was detected ten times or more. The CDR3 nucleotides read TGTGCCAGCAGCTTAGAACAGGCGGCGGACATTCAGTACTTC. Translating it yields CASSLEQAADIQYF. The chain joins TRBV7-2 to TRBJ2-4; D is perhaps TRBD1 (5 bases). The CDR3 spans 14 residues. Trimming pared 1 base from V and 8 bases from J, leaving 12 bases between. The germline gives CDR1 SGHTA, CDR2 FQGNSA.

This clonotype was recorded at least ten times. This chain uses TRBV19 with TRBJ2-6, with no clear D. Trimming took off 4 bases at V and 0 bases at J, with 13 bases between the two ends. The CDR3 sequence is 17 residues long. Germline loops: CDR1 LNHDA, CDR2 SQIVND (reference sequence). Here the CDR3 reads CASSKPRRISGANVLTF. DNA for the CDR3: TGTGCCAGTAGTAAGCCACGCCGGATCTCTGGGGCCAACGTCCTGACTTTC.

This clonotype was found many times. The chain couples TRBV6-2 or TRBV6-3 to TRBJ1-1; 9 positions match TRBD1. Trimming at V came to 5 bases and at J to 5 bases, leaving 12 bases not matched to a gene. Germline CDR1 MNHEY, CDR2 SVGEGT. The CDR3 runs 16 residues. The CDR3 reads CASSPTGTGRWTEAFF. DNA for the CDR3: TGTGCCAGCAGTCCCACCGGGACAGGGCGATGGACTGAAGCTTTCTTT.

The chain recombines TRBV7-8 with TRBJ1-5, with unresolved D. Trimming pared 8 bases from V and 3 bases from J, leaving 14 bases between. The V gene's germline CDR1 is SGHVS and CDR2 FQNEAQ. The CDR3 is 14 residues long. CDR3 residues: CASVDRGSNQPQHF. CDR3 coding DNA: TGTGCCAGCGTGGACCGCGGATCCAATCAGCCCCAGCATTTT. The variable domain in full, completed from reference TRBV7-8 and TRBJ1-5, reads GAGVSQSPRYKVAKRGQDVALRCDPISGHVSLFWYQQALGQGPEFLTYFQNEAQLDKSGLPSDRFFAERPEGSVSTLKIQRTQQEDSAVYLCASVDRGSNQPQHFGDGTRLSIL.

This clonotype was seen more than once but under ten times. Possible read error: a much larger clone is one base away. The chain links TRBV20-1 to TRBJ1-1; D is perhaps TRBD1 (6 bases). Trimming stripped 0 bases from V and 1 base from J, with 15 bases between. Germline values: CDR1 DFQATT, CDR2 SNEGSKA (reference sequence). There are 16 residues in the CDR3. The DNA of the CDR3 is TGCAGTGCTAGAGACGGGGGGCTCCTAGGGAACACTGAAGCTTTCTTT. Translation gives CSARDGGLLGNTEAFF.

This clonotype has at least ten counts. The rearrangement joins TRBV28 to TRBJ2-7, with D hard to call. Germline V lookup: CDR1 MDHEN, CDR2 SYDVKM. V gave up 0 bases and J gave up 5 bases, with 5 bases separating them. The CDR3 has 12 amino acids. In DNA form, the CDR3 reads TGTGCCAGCAGTTTATGGGGGAACGAGCAGTACTTC. Translating it yields CASSLWGNEQYF.

This clonotype was seen many times. Without the conserved terminal phenylalanine or tryptophan, this CDR3 likely stems from a read error. No DNA is shown, since the ends of the CDR3 on it are uncertain; the CDR3 is the one TCRdb lists. The CDR3 reads CASSSAGPAE. This chain joins TRBV6-1 and TRBJ2-7; TRBD2 reflects the table's D call only, with no check against the DNA. The germline V gene has CDR1 MNHNS and CDR2 SASEGT. Both ends counted, the CDR3 spans 10 residues.

This chain links TRBV20-1 with TRBJ2-7; 9 bases match TRBD1. The germline V gene has CDR1 DFQATT and CDR2 SNEGSKA (reference sequence). The V and J ends lost 3 bases and 3 bases, in that order; junction bases with no gene match: 3. This CDR3 is built from 13 residues. For the CDR3, the DNA is TGCAGTGCTAGGGGACAGGGTGGCTACGAGCAGTACTTC. It codes for CSARGQGGYEQYF.

The table lists this clonotype with many counts. J is TRBJ2-5 and V is TRBV2; either TRBD1 or TRBD2 may supply D (5 bases each). Germline CDR1 and CDR2: SNHLY and FYNNEI. The CDR3 contains 16 residues. V lost 6 bases, J lost 1 base, and 18 bases lay in between. The CDR3 coding sequence is TGTGCCAGCAGCTCGGGGCCCGACGATATCCAAGAGACCCAGTACTTC. Amino acids: CASSSGPDDIQETQYF.

This clonotype was picked up many times. The V gene is TRBV5-1, the J gene TRBJ1-6; perhaps TRBD1 as D (6 bases). The CDR3 is 16 residues long. Germline V gene data show CDR1 as SGHRS and CDR2 as YFSETQ. Trimming left V 3 bases short and J 7 bases short, with 17 bases between. DNA for the CDR3: TGCGCCAGCAGCTCGGGCACGGCAGGGGTAAATTCACCCCTCCACTTT. Translation: CASSSGTAGVNSPLHF.

This clonotype has a count of ten or more. The chain joins TRBV6-2 or TRBV6-3 to TRBJ2-1; perhaps TRBD2 as D (6 bases). The CDR3 runs to 16 residues. The germline V and J ends were trimmed by 6 bases and 0 bases, with 15 bases remaining between them. From germline, CDR1 is MNHEY and CDR2 SVGEGT. CDR3 DNA sequence: TGTGCCAGCAGACCATCCGGGACTCCCTCCTACAATGAGCAGTTCTTC. It specifies CASRPSGTPSYNEQFF.

Many counts were recorded for this clonotype. The CDR3 coding sequence is TGTGCCAGCAGTTTGTCCTCCGCACGAAATCAGCCCCAGCATTTT. Translation gives CASSLSSARNQPQHF. The rearrangement joins TRBV27 to TRBJ1-5; no reliable D call. V lost 3 bases, J lost 4 bases, and 13 bases lay in between. The germline gives CDR1 MNHEY, CDR2 SMNVEV (reference sequence). This CDR3 is 15 amino acids long.

This clonotype came up many times. This chain connects TRBV29-1 to TRBJ1-1, with TRBD1 matching over 7 bases. The CDR3 has 13 amino acids. The V gene end was trimmed by 5 bases and the J gene end by 7 bases; junction bases not matched to a gene: 10. Germline CDR1 and CDR2: SQVTM and ANQGSEA. CDR3 residues: CSVSTGARVEAFF. In DNA, the CDR3 is TGCAGCGTTTCAACAGGGGCGCGGGTTGAAGCTTTCTTT.